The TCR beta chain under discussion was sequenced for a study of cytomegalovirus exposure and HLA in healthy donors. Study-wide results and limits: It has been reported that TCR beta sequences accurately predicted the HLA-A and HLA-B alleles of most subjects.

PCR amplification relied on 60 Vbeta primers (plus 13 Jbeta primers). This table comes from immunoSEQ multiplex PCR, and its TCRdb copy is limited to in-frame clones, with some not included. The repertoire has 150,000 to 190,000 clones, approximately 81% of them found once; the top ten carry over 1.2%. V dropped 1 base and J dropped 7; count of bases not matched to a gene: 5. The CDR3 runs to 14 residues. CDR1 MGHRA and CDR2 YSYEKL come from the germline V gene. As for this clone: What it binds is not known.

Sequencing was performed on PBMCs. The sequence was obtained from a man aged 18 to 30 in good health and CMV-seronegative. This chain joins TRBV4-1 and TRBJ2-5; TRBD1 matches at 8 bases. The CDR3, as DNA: TGCGCCAGCAGCCAAGTAGGACAGGGAGGGACCCAGTACTTC. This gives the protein CASSQVGQGGTQYF.